This is a list of T cell receptor beta chains from one sample in a study of response to subunit inactivated influenza vaccine. MiXCR was run by TCRdb on the RT-PCR reads, yielding one entry per CDR3 protein. The sample includes approximately 500,000 distinct CDR3 sequences, 14% of them seen just once. Sequenced material: PBMCs from blood, taken about 11 days after vaccination. Every receptor here comes from a man aged 45-65 years who received an inactivated influenza vaccine. Each CDR3 is given with its conserved first and last residue. D genes are given only for firm matches. A row's size may be missing; if present it is once, few, many or a size class.

CDR3: CASSQDQSSGLYEQYF
DNA: TGCGCCAGCAGCCAAGATCAGTCTAGCGGACTCTACGAGCAGTACTTC
J: TRBJ2-7
D: TRBD2
V: TRBV4-1
size: .

CDR3: CAIKSGSGDYGYTF
DNA: TGTGCCATCAAATCCGGTAGCGGGGACTATGGCTACACCTTC
J: TRBJ1-2
D: .
V: TRBV10-3
size: few

CDR3: CASSLADGANYGYTF
DNA: TGCGCCAGCAGCTTGGCCGACGGAGCTAACTATGGCTACACCTTC
J: TRBJ1-2
D: .
V: TRBV5-1
size: many

CDR3: CASSYGQGDTGELFF
DNA: TGTGCCAGCAGCTACGGACAGGGTGACACCGGGGAGCTGTTTTTT
J: TRBJ2-2
D: TRBD1
V: TRBV6-5
size: many

CDR3: CAISKDRAVSYEQYF
DNA: TGTGCCATCAGCAAGGACAGGGCCGTTTCCTACGAGCAGTACTTC
J: TRBJ2-7
D: TRBD1
V: TRBV10-3
size: .

CDR3: CASTKAGFTEAFF
DNA: TGTGCCAGTACCAAGGCCGGGTTCACTGAAGCTTTCTTT
J: TRBJ1-1
D: .
V: TRBV19
size: few

CDR3: CASSLTSAYNEQFF
DNA: TGTGCCAGCAGTCTCACCTCGGCCTACAATGAGCAGTTCTTC
J: TRBJ2-1
D: .
V: TRBV12-3/TRBV12-4
size: .

CDR3: CAWSVPWGGQETQYF
DNA: TGTGCCTGGAGTGTACCCTGGGGAGGCCAAGAGACCCAGTACTTC
J: TRBJ2-5
D: .
V: TRBV30
size: .

CDR3: CASSLFDRGNQPQHF
DNA: TGTGCCAGTAGTCTCTTTGACAGGGGCAATCAGCCCCAGCATTTT
J: TRBJ1-5
D: TRBD1
V: TRBV19
size: .

CDR3: CASSVVARLTGDTEAFF
DNA: TGTGCCAGCAGCGTTGTTGCGCGTTTGACAGGGGACACTGAAGCTTTCTTT
J: TRBJ1-1
D: TRBD1
V: TRBV5-5
size: .